The 5 T cell receptor beta chains given below trace back to one sample, sequenced in a study of shared clonotypes between healthy human individuals (dated by TCRdb to about 2020). Receptor amplification or capture employed the immunoSEQ multiplex PCR assay. Drawn from immuneACCESS, this table holds only the in-frame rearrangements with V and J called that TCRdb kept. Clones are partly lost; checked studies trace under half to an unresolved V gene and leave the rest unexplained. In this sample the table shows about 2.4 million clones, over 85% of which occur a single time. The top ten hold roughly 0.36% of the sample. The specimen was naive CD4+ T cells from PBMCs. Reading the label with the study, this specimen's cell subset or site is: CD45RA+ positively selected. The source is a man in his late teens or twenties in good health. Some clones in this sample may be carry-over from other donors' samples.

In DNA, the CDR3 is TGTGCCAGCAGCTTAGTGGCGGGAGAGTCCTACGAGCAGTACTTC. It specifies CASSLVAGESYEQYF. J is TRBJ2-7 and V is TRBV7-3, with 7 bases matching TRBD2. The CDR3 is 15 amino acids. Germline values: CDR1 SGHTA, CDR2 FQGTGA. Germline trimming cut 2 bases from V and 1 base from J; bases unmatched to any gene: 5.

The chain couples TRBV11-2 to TRBJ2-7, with D perhaps TRBD2 (6 bases). Germline loops: CDR1 SGHAT, CDR2 FQNNGV. The CDR3 length is 15 residues. The V gene lost 1 base and the J gene lost 3 bases, with 13 bases spanning the gap. CDR3 sequence: CASSLGEASDYEQYF. The CDR3 bases are TGTGCCAGCAGCTTAGGCGAAGCTAGCGACTACGAGCAGTACTTC.

The V gene is TRBV6-1, the J gene TRBJ2-7; D is unresolved. In germline, CDR1 is MNHNS, CDR2 SASEGT. V was clipped by 6 bases and J by 3 bases, with 9 bases between them. CDR3 size: 12 residues. The CDR3 DNA reads as TGTGCCAGCAGCGGTTTGAGCTACGAGCAGTACTTC. Translating gives CASSGLSYEQYF.

V usage is TRBV27 and J usage is TRBJ1-5; D not certain. The germline CDR1 and CDR2 sequences are MNHEY and SMNVEV (reference sequence). CDR3 length: 18 amino acids. Deletions cut 3 bases from V and 1 base from J, with 19 bases between. In DNA form, the CDR3 reads TGTGCCAGCAGTTTCCACGGGCGTCCTCCAAGCAGCAATCAGCCCCAGCATTTT. This codes for CASSFHGRPPSSNQPQHF.

DNA of the CDR3: TGTGCCACCTCCACAAGCGGGAGTCTCCGAGGTACGCAGTATTTT. It is translated as CATSTSGSLRGTQYF. The chain combines TRBV25-1 with TRBJ2-3, with TRBD2 matching 8 bases. V shed 10 bases, J shed 8 bases, and the junction held 17 bases outside the gene matches. The CDR3 consists of 15 residues. Germline CDR1 reads MGHDK; CDR2 reads SYGVNS. The complete variable domain, with remaining parts taken from reference TRBV25-1 and TRBJ2-3, reads EADIYQTPRYLVIGTGKKITLECSQTMGHDKMYWYQQDPGMELHLIHYSYGVNSTEKGDLSSESTVSRIRTEHFPLTLESARPSHTSQYLCATSTSGSLRGTQYFGPGTRLTVL.